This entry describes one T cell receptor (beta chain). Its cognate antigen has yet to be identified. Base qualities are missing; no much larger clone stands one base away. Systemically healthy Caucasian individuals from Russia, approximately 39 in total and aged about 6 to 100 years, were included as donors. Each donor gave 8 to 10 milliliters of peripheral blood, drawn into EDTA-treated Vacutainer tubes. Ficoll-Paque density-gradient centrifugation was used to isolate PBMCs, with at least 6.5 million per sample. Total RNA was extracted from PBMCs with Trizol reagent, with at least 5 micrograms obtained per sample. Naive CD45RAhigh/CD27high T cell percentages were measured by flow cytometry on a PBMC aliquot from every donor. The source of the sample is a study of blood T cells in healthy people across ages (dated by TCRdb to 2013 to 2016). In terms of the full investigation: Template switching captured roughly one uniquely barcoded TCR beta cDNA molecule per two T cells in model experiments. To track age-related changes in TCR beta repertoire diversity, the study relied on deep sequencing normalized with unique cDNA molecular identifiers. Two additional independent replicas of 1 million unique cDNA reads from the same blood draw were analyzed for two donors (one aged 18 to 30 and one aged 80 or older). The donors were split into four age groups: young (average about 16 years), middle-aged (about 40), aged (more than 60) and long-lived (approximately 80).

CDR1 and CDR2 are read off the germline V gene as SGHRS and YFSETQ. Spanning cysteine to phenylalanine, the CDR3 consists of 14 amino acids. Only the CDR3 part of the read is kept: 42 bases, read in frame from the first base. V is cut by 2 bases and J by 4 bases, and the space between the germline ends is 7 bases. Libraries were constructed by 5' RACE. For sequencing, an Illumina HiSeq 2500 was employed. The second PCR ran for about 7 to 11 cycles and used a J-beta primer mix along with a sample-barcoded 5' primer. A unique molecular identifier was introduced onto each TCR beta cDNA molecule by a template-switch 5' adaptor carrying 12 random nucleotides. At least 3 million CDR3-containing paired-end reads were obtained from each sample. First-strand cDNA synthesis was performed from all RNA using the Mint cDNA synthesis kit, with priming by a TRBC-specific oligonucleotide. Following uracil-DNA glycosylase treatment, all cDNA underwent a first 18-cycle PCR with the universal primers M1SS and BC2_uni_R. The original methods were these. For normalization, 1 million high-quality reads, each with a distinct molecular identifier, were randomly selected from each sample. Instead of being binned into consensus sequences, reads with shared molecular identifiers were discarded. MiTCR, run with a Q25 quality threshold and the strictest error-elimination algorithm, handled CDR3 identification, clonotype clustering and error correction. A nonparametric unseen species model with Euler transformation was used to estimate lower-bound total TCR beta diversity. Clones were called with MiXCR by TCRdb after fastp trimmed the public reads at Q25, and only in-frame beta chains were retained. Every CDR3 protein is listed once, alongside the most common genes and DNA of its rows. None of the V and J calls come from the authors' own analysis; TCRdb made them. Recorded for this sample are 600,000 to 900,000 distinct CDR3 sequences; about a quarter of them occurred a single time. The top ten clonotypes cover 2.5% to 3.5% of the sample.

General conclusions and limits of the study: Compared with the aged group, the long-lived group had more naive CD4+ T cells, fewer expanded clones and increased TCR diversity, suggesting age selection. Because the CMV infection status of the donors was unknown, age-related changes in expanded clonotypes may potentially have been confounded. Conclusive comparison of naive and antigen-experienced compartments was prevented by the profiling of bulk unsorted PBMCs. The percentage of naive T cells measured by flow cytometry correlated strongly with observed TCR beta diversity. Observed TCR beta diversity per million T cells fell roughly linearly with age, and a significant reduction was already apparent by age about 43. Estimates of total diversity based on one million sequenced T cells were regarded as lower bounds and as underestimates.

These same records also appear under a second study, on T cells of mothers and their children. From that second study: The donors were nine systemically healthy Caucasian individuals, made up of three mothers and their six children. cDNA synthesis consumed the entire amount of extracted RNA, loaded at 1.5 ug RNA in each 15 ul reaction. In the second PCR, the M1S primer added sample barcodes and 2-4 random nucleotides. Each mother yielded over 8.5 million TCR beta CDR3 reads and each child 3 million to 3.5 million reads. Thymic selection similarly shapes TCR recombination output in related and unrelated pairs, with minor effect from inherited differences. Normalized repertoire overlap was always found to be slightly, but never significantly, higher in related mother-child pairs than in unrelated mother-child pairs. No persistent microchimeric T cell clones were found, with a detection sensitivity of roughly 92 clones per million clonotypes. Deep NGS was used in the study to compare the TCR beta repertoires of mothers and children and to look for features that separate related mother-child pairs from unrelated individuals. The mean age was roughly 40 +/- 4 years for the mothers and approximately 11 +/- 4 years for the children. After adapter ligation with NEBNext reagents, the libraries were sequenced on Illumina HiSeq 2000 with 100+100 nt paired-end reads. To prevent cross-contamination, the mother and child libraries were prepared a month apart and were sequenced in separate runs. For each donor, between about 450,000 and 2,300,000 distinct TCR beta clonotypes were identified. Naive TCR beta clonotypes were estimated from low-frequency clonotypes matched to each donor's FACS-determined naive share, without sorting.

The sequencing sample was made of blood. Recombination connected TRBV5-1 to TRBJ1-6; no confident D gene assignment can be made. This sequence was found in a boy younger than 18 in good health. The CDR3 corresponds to CASSFAVYNSPLHF. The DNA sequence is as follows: TGCGCCAGCAGCTTTGCCGTGTATAATTCACCCCTCCACTTT.